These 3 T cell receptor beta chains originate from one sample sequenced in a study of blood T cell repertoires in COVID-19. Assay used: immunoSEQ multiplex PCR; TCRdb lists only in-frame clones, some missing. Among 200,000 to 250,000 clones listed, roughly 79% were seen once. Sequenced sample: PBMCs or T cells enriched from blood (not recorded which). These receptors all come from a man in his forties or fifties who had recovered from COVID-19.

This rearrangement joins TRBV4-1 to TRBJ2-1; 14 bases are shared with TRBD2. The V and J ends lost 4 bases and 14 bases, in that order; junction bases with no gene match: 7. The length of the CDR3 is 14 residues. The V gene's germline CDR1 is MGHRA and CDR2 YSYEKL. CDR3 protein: CASSLSGLAGEKFF. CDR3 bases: TGCGCCAGCAGCCTTTCGGGACTAGCGGGGGAGAAGTTCTTC.

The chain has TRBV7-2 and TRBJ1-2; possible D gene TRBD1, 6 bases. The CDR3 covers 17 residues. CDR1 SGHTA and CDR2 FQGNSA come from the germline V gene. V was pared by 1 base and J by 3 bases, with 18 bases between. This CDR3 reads CASSLVFSGGADYGYTF. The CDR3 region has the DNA TGTGCCAGCAGCTTAGTATTTTCGGGGGGCGCGGACTATGGCTACACCTTC.

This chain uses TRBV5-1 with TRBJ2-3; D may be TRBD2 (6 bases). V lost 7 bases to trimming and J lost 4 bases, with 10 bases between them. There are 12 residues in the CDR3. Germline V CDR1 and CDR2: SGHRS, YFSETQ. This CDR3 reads CASREQADTQYF. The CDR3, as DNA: TGCGCCAGCCGGGAGCAGGCAGATACGCAGTATTTT.